The sample holds many counts of the clone carrying this TCR beta chain. No antigen is known for it. The source of the sample is a study of naive and memory T cell subsets. Study-wide results and limits: This RNA-based method may be sensitive to activation-related transcript changes.

Ligated cDNA underwent four rounds of PCR with nested alpha and beta constant region primers and SP2. Blood and skin TCR RNA was reverse transcribed with alpha and beta constant primers. MiXCR, run by TCRdb on the 5' RACE reads, gives a single entry per CDR3 protein. The data show roughly 60,000 distinct CDR3 sequences, with 7% to 8% seen just once and approximately 21% held by the top ten. An oligonucleotide containing a UMI was ligated to the 3' end of TCR cDNA. Whole blood, 2.5 ml, came from adult healthy volunteers. Input was roughly 1 to 1000 ng of DNase-treated total RNA without cell sorting. This CDR3 contains 13 residues. Trimming took 5 bases from V and 5 from J, leaving 12 bases between them. Germline V gives CDR1 MNHEY, CDR2 SVGAGI.

The chain joins TRBV6-5 to TRBJ1-1; D not resolved. The clonotype comes from a female donor in good health. CDR3 in DNA: TGTGCCAGCAGTAATCGACGGATGACTGAAGCTTTCTTT. Amino acid sequence: CASSNRRMTEAFF.